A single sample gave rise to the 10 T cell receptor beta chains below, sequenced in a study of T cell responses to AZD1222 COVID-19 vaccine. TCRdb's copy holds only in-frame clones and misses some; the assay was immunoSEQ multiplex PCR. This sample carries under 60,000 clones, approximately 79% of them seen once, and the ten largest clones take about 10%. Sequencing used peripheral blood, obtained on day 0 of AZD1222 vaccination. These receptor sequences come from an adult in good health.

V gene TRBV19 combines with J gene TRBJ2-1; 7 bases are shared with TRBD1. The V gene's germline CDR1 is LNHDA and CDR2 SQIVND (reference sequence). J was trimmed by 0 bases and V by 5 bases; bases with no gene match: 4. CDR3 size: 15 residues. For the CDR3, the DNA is TGTGCCAGTAGTGCGACAGGGTTCTCCTACAATGAGCAGTTCTTC. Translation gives CASSATGFSYNEQFF.

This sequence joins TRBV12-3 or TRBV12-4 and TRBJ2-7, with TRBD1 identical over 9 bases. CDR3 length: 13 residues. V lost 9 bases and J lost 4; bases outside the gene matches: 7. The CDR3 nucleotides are TGTGCCAGTTCGGGACAGGGCTTATACGAGCAGTACTTC. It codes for CASSGQGLYEQYF.

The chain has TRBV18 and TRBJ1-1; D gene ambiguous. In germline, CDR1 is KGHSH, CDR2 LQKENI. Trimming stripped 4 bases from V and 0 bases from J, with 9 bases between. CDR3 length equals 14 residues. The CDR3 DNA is TGTGCCAGCTCACTAGACGTGGTGAACACTGAAGCTTTCTTT. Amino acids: CASSLDVVNTEAFF.

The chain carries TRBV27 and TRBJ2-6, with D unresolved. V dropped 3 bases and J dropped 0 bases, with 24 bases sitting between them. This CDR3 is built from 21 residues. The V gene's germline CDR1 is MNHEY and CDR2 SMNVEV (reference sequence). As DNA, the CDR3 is TGTGCCAGCAGTTTTGTTGGAGTTGGCCTACCTCCTGTCTCTGGGGCCAACGTCCTGACTTTC. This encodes CASSFVGVGLPPVSGANVLTF.

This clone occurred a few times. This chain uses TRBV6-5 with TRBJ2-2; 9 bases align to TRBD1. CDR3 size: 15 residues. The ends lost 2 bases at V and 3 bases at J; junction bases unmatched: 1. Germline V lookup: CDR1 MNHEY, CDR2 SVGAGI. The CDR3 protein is CASSYGQGYTGELFF. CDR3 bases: TGTGCCAGCAGTTACGGACAGGGGTACACCGGGGAGCTGTTTTTT.

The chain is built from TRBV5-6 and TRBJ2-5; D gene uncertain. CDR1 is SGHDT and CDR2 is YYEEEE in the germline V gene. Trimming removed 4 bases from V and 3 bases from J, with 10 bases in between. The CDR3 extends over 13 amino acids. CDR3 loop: CASSLTWEETQYF. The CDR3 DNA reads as TGTGCCAGCAGCCTTACATGGGAAGAGACCCAGTACTTC.

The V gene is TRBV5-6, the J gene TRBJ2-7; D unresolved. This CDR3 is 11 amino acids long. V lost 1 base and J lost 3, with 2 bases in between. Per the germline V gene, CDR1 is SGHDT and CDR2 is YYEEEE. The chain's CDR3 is CASSLNYEQYF. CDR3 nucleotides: TGTGCCAGCAGCTTGAACTACGAGCAGTACTTC.

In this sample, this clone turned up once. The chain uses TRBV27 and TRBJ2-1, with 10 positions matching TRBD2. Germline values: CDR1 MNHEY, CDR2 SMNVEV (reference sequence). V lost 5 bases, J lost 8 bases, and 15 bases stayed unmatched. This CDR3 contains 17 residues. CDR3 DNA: TGTGCCAGCAGTCGCCCCCTCGGTAGCGGGGGGTGGGATGAGCAGTTCTTC. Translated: CASSRPLGSGGWDEQFF.

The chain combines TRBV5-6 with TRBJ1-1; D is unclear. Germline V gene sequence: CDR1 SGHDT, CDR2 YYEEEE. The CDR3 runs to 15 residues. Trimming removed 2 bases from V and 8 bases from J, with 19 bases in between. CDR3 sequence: CASSFDRTRAVEAFF. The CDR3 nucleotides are TGTGCCAGCAGCTTCGATCGGACGAGGGCGGTCGAAGCTTTCTTT.

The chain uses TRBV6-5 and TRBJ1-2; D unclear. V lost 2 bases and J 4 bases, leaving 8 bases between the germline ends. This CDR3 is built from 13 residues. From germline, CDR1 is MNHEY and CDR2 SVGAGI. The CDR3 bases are TGTGCCAGCAGTTACGATCAGATCTATGGCTACACCTTC. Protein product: CASSYDQIYGYTF.